This T cell receptor (beta chain) stems from a study of beta chain features in type 1 diabetes (dated by TCRdb to 2016 to 2019). In terms of the full investigation: Mean age, gender distribution, total cell number and subset yield did not differ between patients and healthy donors. In the study, TCRB repertoires of sorted circulating CD4+ T cell subsets from recently diagnosed type 1 diabetes patients were compared with those of matched healthy donors. A total of 107,917,701 sorted cells were examined across all samples, and the number of cells per subset was strongly correlated with RNA yield. Naive and central memory subsets were obtained from all 28 donors, but regulatory and stem cell-like memory subsets were isolated from only 8 patients and roughly eight healthy donors.

A single peripheral blood draw of around 120 mL on average was collected from each donor into heparinised tubes. A BD FACSAria II and a panel including CD45RO, CCR7, CD25, CD127, CD95 and CD27 were used to sort naive, central memory, regulatory and stem cell-like memory CD4+ T cells. Purity was above 95% for every sorted population. Right away, PBMCs were isolated by Lymphoprep density gradient centrifugation and were stained directly, with no culture step. To minimize batch effects, samples were stained and sorted in pairs, one healthy donor with one patient per experiment. CDR1 and CDR2, looked up from the germline V gene (reference sequence), are SEHNR and FQNEAQ. A distance of 8 bases separates the germline ends of V and J, which lose 3 bases and 4 bases respectively. The cysteine opens and the phenylalanine closes a CDR3 of 13 amino acids. Of all the DNA, just the CDR3 is kept, 39 bases in frame from base 1.

All of the isolated RNA was reverse transcribed with the High Capacity cDNA Reverse Transcription Kit, so expressed TCRB transcripts were sequenced. Deep immunoSEQ sequencing was applied to naive, central memory and regulatory T cell samples, giving an average of roughly 3.5 million total reads per sample. Sorted cells were lysed in RLT buffer and RNA was extracted with DNase-treated RNeasy Micro or Mini kits, depending on cell number. To prevent cross-contamination, every cell subset was processed on its own, while patient and healthy donor samples were processed together. Using the immunoSEQ multiplex PCR, TCRB sequences were amplified from cDNA into 87-bp fragments spanning the CDR3 region. Sequencing of the amplicons was done on the Illumina HiSeq platform. As for how the authors treated the data: PCR bias was corrected computationally using synthetic template baselines, and reads within Hamming distance 2 were collapsed, with unmergeable singletons discarded. Reads were aligned to IMGT to assign V, D and J genes, CDR3 length, and insertions or deletions at six rearrangement sites. Within each subset, clonotype counts were normalized to sorted cell number, and only after that were true diversity and Gini coefficients computed with the tcR R package. Repertoire sharing was quantified using the overlap coefficient calculated on TCRB nucleotide sequences. Out-of-frame TCRB sequences from naive cells were analyzed to stand in for the pre-selection repertoire. TCRdb re-hosts the immuneACCESS table, in-frame sequences only. Its copies lack some clones; in the studies checked, an unresolved V gene accounts for under half of them, and the cause for the rest is not known. That table is the source of V, J and clone size, and D and trimming were worked out from the DNA. In this sample the table shows roughly 330,000 clones, about 13% of which occur a single time. The ten biggest clones cover nearly 0.015% of the sample.

The sample holds a few counts of this clone. The target of this receptor is not known. Nothing much larger sits one base from this clone, and base qualities are not available. Other nucleotide sequences from this sample produce the same CDR3. Overall results and qualifications from the work: Naive, central memory and regulatory TCRB repertoires appeared to be more similar among patients than among healthy donors. Because cDNA rather than genomic DNA was sequenced, highly expressing activated cells could have been over-represented, although no difference in activation and CD3 levels was found between groups. PCR may preferentially amplify shorter templates, but because patient and control samples were amplified and corrected together, any resulting skew would affect both groups equally. At VDJ recombination sites, patients with type 1 diabetes made fewer insertions and deleted more nucleotides, a pattern implying thymic rearrangement abnormalities. Type 1 diabetes patients showed a moderate but significant shortening of TCRB CDR3 length in all four CD4+ subsets. HLA sub-analyses involved small numbers of individuals, so any influence of HLA type on TCRB rearrangement remained unresolved.

This clonotype was sampled from a woman between 18 and 29 years old with type 1 diabetes. The receptor chain draws on TRBV7-9 and TRBJ2-3; perhaps TRBD2 is the D gene, with 5 bases matching. The sequenced sample consisted of naive CD4+ T cells from blood. In light of the paper, this sample's cell subset or site label describes: true naive CD4+ T cells. The nucleotide sequence reads TGTGCCAGCAGCTTGGCCGGGGCAGATACGCAGTATTTT. Its protein is CASSLAGADTQYF. The full variable domain, with segments outside the CDR3 supplied by the reference TRBV7-9 and TRBJ2-3 proteins, appears as DTGVSQNPRHKITKRGQNVTFRCDPISEHNRLYWYRQTLGQGPEFLTYFQNEAQLEKSRLLSDRFSAERPKGSFSTLEIQRTEQGDSAMYLCASSLAGADTQYFGPGTRLTVL.